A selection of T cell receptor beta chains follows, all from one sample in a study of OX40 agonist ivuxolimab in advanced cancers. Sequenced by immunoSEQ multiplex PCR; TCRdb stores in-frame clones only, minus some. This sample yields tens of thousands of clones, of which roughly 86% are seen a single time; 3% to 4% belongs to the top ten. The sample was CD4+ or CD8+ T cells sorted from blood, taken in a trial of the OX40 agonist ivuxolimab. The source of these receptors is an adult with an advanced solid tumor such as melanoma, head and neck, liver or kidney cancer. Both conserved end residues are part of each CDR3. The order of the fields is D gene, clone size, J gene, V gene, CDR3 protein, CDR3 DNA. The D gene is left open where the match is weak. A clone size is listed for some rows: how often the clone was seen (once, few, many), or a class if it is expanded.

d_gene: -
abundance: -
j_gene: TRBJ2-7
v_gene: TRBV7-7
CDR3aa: CASSPSVSSYEQYF
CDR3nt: TGTGCTAGCAGCCCTAGCGTTAGCTCCTACGAGCAGTACTTC

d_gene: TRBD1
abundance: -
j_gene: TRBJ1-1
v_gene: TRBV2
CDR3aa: CASRFEQGANTEAFF
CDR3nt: TGTGCCAGCAGATTTGAACAGGGGGCTAACACTGAAGCTTTCTTT

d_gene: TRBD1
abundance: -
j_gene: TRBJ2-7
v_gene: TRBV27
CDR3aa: CASRNQGAGEQYF
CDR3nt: TGTGCCAGCAGAAACCAGGGGGCTGGCGAGCAGTACTTC

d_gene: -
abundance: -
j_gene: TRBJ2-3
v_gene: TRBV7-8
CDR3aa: CASSPIPSTDTQYF
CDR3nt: TGTGCCAGCAGCCCGATCCCTAGCACAGATACGCAGTATTTT

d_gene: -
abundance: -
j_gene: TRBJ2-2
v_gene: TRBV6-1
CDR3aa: CASSPGLLNTGELFF
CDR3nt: TGTGCCAGCAGCCCAGGACTACTAAACACCGGGGAGCTGTTTTTT

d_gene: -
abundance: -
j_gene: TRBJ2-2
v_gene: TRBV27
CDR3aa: CASSFTAGELFF
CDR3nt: TGTGCCAGCAGTTTCACGGCCGGGGAGCTGTTTTTT

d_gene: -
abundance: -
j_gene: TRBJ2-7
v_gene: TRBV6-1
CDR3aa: CASSERGLAYEQYF
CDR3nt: TGTGCCAGCAGTGAAAGAGGGTTGGCCTACGAGCAGTACTTC

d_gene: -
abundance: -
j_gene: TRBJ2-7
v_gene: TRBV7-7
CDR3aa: CASSFRPLNGQRGQYF
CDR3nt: TGTGCTAGCAGCTTCCGACCCTTAAACGGCCAAAGGGGGCAGTACTTC

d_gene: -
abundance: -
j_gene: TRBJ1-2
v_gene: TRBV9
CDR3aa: CASSVEQARRGYTF
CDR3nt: TGTGCCAGCAGCGTTGAACAGGCCAGGAGGGGCTACACCTTC

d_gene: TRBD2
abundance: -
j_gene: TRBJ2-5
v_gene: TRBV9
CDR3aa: CASSVAGAEETQYF
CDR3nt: TGTGCCAGCAGCGTTGCGGGAGCGGAAGAGACCCAGTACTTC

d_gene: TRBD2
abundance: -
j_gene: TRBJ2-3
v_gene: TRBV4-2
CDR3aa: CASSHQARTIAGVTDTQYF
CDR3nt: TGTGCCAGCAGCCATCAAGCTAGGACAATAGCGGGAGTAACAGATACGCAGTATTTT

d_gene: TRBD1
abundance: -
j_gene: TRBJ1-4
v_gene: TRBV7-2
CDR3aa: CASSSLTGIEKLFF
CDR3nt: TGTGCCAGCAGCTCCTTGACAGGGATAGAAAAACTGTTTTTT

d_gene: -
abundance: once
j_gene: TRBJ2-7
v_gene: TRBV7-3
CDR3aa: CASSLQGSHEQYF
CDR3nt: TGTGCCAGCAGCTTACAGGGGTCGCACGAGCAGTACTTC

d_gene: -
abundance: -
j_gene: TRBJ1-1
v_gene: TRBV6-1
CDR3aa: CASSASRHTEAFF
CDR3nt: TGTGCCAGCAGTGCCTCGCGGCACACTGAAGCTTTCTTT

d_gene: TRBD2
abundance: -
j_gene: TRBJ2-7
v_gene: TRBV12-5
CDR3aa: CASGPTGTIYEQYF
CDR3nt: TGTGCTAGTGGTCCGACCGGGACTATCTACGAGCAGTACTTC

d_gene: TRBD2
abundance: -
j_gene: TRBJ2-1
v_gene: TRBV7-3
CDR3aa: CASSFSSGSFNEQFF
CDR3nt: TGTGCCAGCAGCTTTTCCAGCGGGAGTTTTAATGAGCAGTTCTTC

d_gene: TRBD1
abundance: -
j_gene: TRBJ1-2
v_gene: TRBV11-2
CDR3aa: CASNQQGNYGYTF
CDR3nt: TGTGCCAGCAACCAACAGGGGAACTATGGCTACACCTTC

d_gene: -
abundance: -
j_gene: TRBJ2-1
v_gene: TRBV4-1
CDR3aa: CASSLFQGGGPAYDEQFF
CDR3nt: TGCGCCAGCTCACTTTTTCAGGGGGGAGGACCCGCTTACGATGAGCAGTTCTTC

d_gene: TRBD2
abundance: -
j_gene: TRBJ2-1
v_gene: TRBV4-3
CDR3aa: CASSQVSGIYNEQFF
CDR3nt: TGCGCCAGCAGCCAAGTAAGCGGGATCTACAATGAGCAGTTCTTC

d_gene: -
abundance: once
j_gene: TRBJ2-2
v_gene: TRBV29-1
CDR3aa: CSVRAAANTGELFF
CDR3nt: TGCAGCGTTCGGGCAGCCGCGAACACCGGGGAGCTGTTTTTT

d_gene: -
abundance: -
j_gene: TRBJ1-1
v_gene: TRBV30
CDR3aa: CAWRVDSYLQGNTEAFF
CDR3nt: TGTGCCTGGAGGGTTGACTCTTACCTCCAGGGGAACACTGAAGCTTTCTTT

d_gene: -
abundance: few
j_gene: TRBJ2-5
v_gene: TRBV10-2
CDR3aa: CASSAETQYF
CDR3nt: TGCGCCAGCAGCGCCGAGACCCAGTACTTC

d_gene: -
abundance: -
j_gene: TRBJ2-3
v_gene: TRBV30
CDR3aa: CACKGKDISTDTQYF
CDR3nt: TGTGCCTGCAAGGGGAAGGACATCAGCACAGATACGCAGTATTTT

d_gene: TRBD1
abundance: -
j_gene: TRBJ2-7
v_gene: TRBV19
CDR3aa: CASSIDSPGQGYEQYF
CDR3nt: TGTGCCAGTAGTATAGATTCCCCGGGACAGGGCTACGAGCAGTACTTC

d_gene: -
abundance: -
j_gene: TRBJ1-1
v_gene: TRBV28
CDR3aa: CASSLSPPSQAFF
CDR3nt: TGTGCCAGCAGTTTATCTCCCCCTTCTCAAGCTTTCTTT

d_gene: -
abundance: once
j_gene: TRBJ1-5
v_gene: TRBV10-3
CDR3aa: CAISGDSDIEYSNQPQHF
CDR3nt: TGTGCCATCAGTGGAGACAGCGATATAGAATATAGCAATCAGCCCCAGCATTTT

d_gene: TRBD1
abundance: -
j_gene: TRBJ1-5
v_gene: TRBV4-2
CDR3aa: CASSLGQGGGYSNQPQHF
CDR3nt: TGTGCCAGCAGCCTGGGACAGGGTGGAGGATATAGCAATCAGCCCCAGCATTTT

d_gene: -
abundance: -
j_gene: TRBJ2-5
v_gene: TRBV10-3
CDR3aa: CAISDRLTQETQYF
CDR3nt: TGTGCCATCAGTGATAGGCTTACCCAAGAGACCCAGTACTTC

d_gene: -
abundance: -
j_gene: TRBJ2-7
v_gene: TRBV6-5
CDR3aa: CASSGIARYF
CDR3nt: TGTGCCAGCAGTGGTATAGCTAGGTACTTC

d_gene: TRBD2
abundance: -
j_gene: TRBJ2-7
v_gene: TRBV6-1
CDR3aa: CASAGVWFYEQYF
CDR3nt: TGTGCCAGCGCGGGAGTTTGGTTTTACGAGCAGTACTTC

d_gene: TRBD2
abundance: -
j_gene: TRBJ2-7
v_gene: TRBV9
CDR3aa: CASSAGTSGDRYEQYF
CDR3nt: TGTGCCAGCAGCGCCGGGACTAGCGGGGACCGCTACGAGCAGTACTTC

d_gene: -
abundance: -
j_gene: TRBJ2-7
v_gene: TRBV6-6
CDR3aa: CASSYWGGYEQYF
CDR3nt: TGTGCCAGCAGTTACTGGGGAGGCTACGAGCAGTACTTC

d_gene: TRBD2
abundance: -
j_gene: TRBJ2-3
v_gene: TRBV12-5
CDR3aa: CASGLVVLAGAQSTDTQYF
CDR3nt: TGTGCTAGTGGTTTGGTAGTACTAGCGGGAGCCCAAAGCACAGATACGCAGTATTTT

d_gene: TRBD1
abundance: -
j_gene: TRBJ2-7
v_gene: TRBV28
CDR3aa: CASSTNRDRAYEQYF
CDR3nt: TGTGCCAGCAGTACCAATCGGGACAGAGCCTACGAGCAGTACTTC

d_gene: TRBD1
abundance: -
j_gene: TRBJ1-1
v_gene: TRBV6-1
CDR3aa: CASRRQGLEAFF
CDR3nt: TGTGCCAGCAGGCGACAGGGCCTTGAAGCTTTCTTT

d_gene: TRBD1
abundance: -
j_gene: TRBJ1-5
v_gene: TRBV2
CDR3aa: CASSRTGGPGVNQPQHF
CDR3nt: TGTGCCAGCAGTCGTACAGGGGGTCCTGGGGTCAACCAGCCCCAGCATTTT

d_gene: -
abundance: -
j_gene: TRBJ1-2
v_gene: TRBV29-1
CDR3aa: CSVTENYGYTF
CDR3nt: TGCAGCGTTACGGAGAACTATGGCTACACCTTC